This TCR beta chain was documented in a study of cytomegalovirus exposure and HLA in healthy donors. Overall study findings and caveats: Available immune exposure information was restricted to CMV serostatus only.

Germline CDR1 is LGHNA and CDR2 is YSLEER. The CDR3 runs 15 residues. V was cut by 5 bases and J by 1 base, with 14 bases left in between. As concerns this clone: The antigen remains undetermined.

Primers for the PCR totalled 60 Vbeta and 13 Jbeta. Profiling relied on immunoSEQ multiplex PCR, and the TCRdb table lists in-frame clones only, not all of them. Of 100,000 to 150,000 clones in the sample, over 70% were seen once. V and J are TRBV4-3 and TRBJ2-5; D remains unclear. The receptor was derived from a woman between 50 and 59 years old in good health and CMV-seropositive. The sequencing input was PBMCs. In nucleotides, the CDR3 is TGCGCCAGCAGCTCGCGGAACGGTCTCCAAGAGACCCAGTACTTC. It encodes CASSSRNGLQETQYF.